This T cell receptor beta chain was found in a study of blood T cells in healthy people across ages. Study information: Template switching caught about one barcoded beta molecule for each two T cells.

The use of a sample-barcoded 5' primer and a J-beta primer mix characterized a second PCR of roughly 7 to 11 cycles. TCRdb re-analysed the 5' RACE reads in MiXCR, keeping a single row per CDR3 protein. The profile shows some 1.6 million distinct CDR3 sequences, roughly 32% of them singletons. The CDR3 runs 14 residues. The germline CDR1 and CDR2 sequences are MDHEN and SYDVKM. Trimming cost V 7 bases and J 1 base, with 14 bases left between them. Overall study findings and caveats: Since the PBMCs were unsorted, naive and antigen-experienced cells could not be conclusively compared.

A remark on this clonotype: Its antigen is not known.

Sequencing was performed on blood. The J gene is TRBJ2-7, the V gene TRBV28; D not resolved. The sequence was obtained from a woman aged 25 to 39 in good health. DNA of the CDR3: TGTGCCAGCACTACCGGCAGAGCTTCCTACGAGCAGTACTTC. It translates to CASTTGRASYEQYF.